The clone carrying this T cell receptor (beta chain) was detected a few times. Its target is unknown. The entry originates in a study of identical twins. Overall study findings and caveats: Abundant beta clonotypes from cord blood had fewer insertions, unlike memory repertoires, which showed none.

Trimming took off 7 bases at V and 7 bases at J, with 19 bases between the two ends. This CDR3 contains 13 residues. Germline V gives CDR1 DFQATT, CDR2 SNEGSKA (reference sequence). TCRdb re-analysed the 5' RACE reads in MiXCR, keeping a single row per CDR3 protein. The table lists around 650,000 distinct CDR3 sequences, roughly 7.1% of them singletons, with around 1.6% in the top ten. The same data also contributed to another study, on yellow fever vaccine responses in identical twins.

This TCR came from a woman aged 18 to 35 in good health. This chain connects TRBV20-1 to TRBJ1-1, with D tentatively TRBD1 (5 bases). Sample: PBMCs. In nucleotides, the CDR3 is TGCAGTGTCCCCCCGAGGGGTGACGGTGAAGCTTTCTTT. It yields the protein CSVPPRGDGEAFF.